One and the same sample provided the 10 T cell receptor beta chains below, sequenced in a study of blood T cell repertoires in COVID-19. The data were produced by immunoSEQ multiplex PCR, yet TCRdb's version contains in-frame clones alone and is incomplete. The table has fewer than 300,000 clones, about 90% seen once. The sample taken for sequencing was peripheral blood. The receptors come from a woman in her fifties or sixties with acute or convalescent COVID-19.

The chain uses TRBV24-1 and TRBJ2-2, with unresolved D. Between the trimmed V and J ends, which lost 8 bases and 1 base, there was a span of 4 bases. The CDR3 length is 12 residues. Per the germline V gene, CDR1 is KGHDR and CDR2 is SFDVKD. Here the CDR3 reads CATNRNTGELFF. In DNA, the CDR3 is TGTGCCACCAACAGGAACACCGGGGAGCTGTTTTTT.

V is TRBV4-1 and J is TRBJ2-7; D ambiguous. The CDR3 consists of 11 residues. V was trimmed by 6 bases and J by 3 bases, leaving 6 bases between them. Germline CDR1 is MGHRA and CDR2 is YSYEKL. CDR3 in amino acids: CASSQNYEQYF. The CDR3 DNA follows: TGCGCCAGCAGTCAGAACTACGAGCAGTACTTC.

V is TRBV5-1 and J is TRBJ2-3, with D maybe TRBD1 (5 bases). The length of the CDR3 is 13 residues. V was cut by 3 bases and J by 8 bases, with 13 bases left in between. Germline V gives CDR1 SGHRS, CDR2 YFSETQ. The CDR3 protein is CASSSTAHGTQYF. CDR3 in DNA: TGCGCCAGCAGCTCGACAGCGCACGGTACGCAGTATTTT.

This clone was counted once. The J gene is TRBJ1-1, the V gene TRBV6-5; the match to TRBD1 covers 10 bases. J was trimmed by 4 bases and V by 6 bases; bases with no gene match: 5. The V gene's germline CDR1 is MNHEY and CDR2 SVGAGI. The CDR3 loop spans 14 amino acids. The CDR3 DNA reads TGTGCCAGCAGCAGGGACAGGGGAACCACTGAAGCTTTCTTT. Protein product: CASSRDRGTTEAFF.

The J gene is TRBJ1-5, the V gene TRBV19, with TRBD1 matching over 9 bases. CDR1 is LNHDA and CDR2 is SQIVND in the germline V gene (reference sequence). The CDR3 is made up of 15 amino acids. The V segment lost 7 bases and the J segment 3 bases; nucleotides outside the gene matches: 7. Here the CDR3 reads CASTSDRGINQPQHF. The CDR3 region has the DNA TGTGCCAGTACCTCCGACAGGGGGATCAATCAGCCCCAGCATTTT. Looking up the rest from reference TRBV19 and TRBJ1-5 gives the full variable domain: DGGITQSPKYLFRKEGQNVTLSCEQNLNHDAMYWYRQDPGQGLRLIYYSQIVNDFQKGDIAEGYSVSREKKESFPLTVTSAQKNPTAFYLCASTSDRGINQPQHFGDGTRLSIL.

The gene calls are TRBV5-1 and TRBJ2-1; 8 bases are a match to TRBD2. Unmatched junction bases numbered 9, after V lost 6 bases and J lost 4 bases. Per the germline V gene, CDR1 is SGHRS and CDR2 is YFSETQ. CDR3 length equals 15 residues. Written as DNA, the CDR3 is TGCGCCAGCAACTTACTAGCGGCAGTTTACAATGAGCAGTTCTTC. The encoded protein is CASNLLAAVYNEQFF.

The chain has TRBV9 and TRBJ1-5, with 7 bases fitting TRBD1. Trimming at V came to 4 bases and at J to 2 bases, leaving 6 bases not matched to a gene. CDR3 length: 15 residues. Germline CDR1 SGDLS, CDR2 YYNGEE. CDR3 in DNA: TGTGCCAGCAGCACTTCGGGACAGCGCAATCAGCCCCAGCATTTT. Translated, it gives CASSTSGQRNQPQHF.

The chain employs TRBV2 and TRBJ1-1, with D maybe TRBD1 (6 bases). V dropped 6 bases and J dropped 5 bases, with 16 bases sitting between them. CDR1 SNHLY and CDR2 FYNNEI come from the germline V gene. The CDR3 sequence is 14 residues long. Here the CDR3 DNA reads TGTGCCAGCAGGGCACAGGGCCTCGGGACTGAAGCTTTCTTT. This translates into CASRAQGLGTEAFF.

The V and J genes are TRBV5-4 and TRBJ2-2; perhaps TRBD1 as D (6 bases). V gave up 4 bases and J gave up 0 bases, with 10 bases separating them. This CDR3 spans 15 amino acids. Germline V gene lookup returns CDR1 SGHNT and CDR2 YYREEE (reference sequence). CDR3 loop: CASSRDNSNTGELFF. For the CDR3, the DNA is TGTGCCAGCAGCAGGGACAATTCGAACACCGGGGAGCTGTTTTTT.

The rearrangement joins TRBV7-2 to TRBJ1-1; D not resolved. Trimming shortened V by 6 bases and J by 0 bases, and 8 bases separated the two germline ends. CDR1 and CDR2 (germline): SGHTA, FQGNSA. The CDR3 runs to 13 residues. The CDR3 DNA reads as TGTGCCAGCAGACTAGGAGTGAACACTGAAGCTTTCTTT. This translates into CASRLGVNTEAFF.